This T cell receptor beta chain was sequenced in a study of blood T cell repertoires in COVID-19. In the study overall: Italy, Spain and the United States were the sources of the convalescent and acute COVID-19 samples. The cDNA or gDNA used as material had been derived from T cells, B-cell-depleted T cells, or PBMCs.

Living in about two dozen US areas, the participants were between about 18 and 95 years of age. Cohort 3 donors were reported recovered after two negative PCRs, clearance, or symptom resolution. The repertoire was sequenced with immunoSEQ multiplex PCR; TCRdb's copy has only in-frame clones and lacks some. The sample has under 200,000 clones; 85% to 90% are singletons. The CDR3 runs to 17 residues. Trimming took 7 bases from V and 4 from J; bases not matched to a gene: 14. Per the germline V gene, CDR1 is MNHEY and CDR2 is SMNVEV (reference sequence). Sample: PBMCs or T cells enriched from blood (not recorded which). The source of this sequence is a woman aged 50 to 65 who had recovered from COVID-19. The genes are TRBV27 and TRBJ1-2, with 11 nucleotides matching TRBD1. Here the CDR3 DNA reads TGTGCCAGCACCCTTAGGGGACCGGGACAGGGGGTCTATGGCTACACCTTC. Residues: CASTLRGPGQGVYGYTF.